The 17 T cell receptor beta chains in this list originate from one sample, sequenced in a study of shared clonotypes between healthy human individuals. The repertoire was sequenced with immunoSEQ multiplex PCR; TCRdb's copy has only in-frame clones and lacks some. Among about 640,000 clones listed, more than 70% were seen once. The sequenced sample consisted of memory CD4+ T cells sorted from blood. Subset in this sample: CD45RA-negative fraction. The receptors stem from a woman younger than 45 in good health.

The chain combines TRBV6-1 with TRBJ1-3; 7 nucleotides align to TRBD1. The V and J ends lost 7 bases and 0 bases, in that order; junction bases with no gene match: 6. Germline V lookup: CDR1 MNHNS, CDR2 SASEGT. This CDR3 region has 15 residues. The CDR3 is CASTQQGNSGNTIYF. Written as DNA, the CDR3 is TGTGCCAGCACTCAACAGGGGAACTCTGGAAACACCATATATTTT.

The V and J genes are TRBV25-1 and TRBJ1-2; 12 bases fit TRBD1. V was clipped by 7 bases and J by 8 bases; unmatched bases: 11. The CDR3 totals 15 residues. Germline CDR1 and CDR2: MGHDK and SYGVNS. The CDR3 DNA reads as TGTGCCAGCAAGACCGGGACAGGGGGCTTCTGGGGCTACACCTTC. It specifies CASKTGTGGFWGYTF.

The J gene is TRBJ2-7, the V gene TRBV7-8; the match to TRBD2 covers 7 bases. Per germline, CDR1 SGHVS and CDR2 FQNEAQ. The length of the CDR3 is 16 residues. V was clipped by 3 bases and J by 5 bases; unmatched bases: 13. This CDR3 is CASSFRAGVLGNEQYF. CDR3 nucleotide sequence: TGTGCCAGCAGCTTCCGGGCGGGAGTACTGGGAAACGAGCAGTACTTC.

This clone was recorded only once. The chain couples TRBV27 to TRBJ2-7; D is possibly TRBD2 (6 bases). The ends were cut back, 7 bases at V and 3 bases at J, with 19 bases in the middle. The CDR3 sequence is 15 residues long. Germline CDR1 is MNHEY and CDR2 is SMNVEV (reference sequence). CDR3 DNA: TGTGCCAGCACCTATAGGACACTGGGGGGCTACGAGCAGTACTTC. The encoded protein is CASTYRTLGGYEQYF.

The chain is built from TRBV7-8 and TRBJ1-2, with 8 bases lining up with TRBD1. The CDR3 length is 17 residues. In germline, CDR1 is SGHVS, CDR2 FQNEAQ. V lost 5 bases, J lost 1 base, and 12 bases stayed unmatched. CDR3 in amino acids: CASSPRTGSFYNYGYTF. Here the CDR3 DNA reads TGTGCCAGCAGCCCCCGGACAGGGTCCTTCTATAACTATGGCTACACCTTC.

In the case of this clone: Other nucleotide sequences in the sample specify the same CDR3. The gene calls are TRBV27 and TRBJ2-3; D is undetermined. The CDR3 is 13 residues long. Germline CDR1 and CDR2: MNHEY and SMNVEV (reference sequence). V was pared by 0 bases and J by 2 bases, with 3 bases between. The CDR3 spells CASSLSLTDTQYF. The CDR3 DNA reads TGTGCCAGCAGTTTATCCCTCACAGATACGCAGTATTTT.

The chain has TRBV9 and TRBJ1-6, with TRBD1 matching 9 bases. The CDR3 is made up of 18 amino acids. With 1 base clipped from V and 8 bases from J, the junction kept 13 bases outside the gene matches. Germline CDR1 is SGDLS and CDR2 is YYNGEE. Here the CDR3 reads CASSVNPRTGEFDSPLHF. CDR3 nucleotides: TGTGCCAGCAGCGTAAACCCCCGGACAGGGGAGTTTGATTCACCCCTCCACTTT.

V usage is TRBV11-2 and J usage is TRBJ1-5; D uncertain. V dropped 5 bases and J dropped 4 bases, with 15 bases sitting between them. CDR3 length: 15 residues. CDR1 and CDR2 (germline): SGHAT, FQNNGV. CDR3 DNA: TGTGCCAGCAGCCATTGGCGGCAGGCGAATCAGCCCCAGCATTTT. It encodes CASSHWRQANQPQHF.

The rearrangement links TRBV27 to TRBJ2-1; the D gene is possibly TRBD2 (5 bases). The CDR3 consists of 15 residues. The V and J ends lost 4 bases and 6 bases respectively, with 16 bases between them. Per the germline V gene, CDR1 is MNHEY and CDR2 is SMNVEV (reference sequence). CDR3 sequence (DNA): TGTGCCAGCAGTTCCCGGGTAGCGTTCGTCAATGAGCAGTTCTTC. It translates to CASSSRVAFVNEQFF.

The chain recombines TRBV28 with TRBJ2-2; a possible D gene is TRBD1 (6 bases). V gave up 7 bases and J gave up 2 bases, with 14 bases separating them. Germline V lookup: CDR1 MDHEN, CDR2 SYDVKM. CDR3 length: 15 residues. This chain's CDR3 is CASTPQGPNTGELFF. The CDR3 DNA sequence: TGTGCCAGCACCCCACAGGGACCCAACACCGGGGAGCTGTTTTTT.

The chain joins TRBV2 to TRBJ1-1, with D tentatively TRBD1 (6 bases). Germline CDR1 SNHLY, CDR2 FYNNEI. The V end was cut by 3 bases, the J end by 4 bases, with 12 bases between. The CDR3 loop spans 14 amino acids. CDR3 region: CASSDGGWVTEAFF. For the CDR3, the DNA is TGTGCCAGCAGTGACGGGGGCTGGGTCACTGAAGCTTTCTTT.

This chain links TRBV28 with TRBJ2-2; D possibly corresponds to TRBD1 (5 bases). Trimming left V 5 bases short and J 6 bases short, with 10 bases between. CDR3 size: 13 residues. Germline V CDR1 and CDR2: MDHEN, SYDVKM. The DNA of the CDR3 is TGTGCCAGCAGTCAGGGAACTCCCGGGGAGCTGTTTTTT. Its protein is CASSQGTPGELFF.

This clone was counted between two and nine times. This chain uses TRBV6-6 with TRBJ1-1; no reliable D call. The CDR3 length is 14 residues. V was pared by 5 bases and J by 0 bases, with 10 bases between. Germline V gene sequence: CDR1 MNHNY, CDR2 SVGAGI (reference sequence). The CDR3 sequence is CASSTDGVNTEAFF. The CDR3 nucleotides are TGTGCCAGCAGTACCGACGGGGTGAACACTGAAGCTTTCTTT.

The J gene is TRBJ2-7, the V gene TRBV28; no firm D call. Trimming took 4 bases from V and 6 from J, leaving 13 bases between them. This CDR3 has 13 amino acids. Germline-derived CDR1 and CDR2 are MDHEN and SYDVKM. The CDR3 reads CASSYLWGTEQYF. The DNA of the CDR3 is TGTGCCAGCAGTTATCTGTGGGGTACCGAGCAGTACTTC.

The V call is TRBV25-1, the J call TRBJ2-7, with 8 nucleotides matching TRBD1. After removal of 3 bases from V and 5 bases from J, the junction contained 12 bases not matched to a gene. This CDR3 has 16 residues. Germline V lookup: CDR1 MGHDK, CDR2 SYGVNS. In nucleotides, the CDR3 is TGTGCCAGCAGTGACCCTGGGACAGGTTTTCCTCACGAGCAGTACTTC. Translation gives CASSDPGTGFPHEQYF.

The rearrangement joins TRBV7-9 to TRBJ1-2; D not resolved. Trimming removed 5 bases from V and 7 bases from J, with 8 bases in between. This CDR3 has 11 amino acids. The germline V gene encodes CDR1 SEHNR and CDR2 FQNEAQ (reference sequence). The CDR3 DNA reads TGTGCCAGCAGCCTCCCTCTTGGCTACACCTTC. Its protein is CASSLPLGYTF. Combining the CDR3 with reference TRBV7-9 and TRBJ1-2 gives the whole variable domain DTGVSQNPRHKITKRGQNVTFRCDPISEHNRLYWYRQTLGQGPEFLTYFQNEAQLEKSRLLSDRFSAERPKGSFSTLEIQRTEQGDSAMYLCASSLPLGYTFGSGTRLTVV.

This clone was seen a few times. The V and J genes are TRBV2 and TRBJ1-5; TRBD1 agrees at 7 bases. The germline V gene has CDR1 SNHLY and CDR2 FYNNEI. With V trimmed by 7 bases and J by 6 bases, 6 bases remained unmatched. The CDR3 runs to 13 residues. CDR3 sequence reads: CASTRGALQPQHF. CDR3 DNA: TGTGCCAGCACCAGGGGGGCACTTCAGCCCCAGCATTTT.